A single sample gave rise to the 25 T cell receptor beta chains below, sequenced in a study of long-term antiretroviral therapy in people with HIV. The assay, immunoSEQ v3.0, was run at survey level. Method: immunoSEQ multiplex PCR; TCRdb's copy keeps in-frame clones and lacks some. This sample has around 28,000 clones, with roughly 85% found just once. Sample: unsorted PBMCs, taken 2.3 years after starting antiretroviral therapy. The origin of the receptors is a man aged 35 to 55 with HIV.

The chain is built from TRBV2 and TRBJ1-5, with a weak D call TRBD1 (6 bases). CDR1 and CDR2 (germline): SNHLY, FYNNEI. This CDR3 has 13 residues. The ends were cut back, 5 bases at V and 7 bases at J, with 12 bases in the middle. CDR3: CASSPRGGQPQHF. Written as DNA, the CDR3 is TGTGCCAGCAGTCCCCGAGGGGGACAGCCCCAGCATTTT.

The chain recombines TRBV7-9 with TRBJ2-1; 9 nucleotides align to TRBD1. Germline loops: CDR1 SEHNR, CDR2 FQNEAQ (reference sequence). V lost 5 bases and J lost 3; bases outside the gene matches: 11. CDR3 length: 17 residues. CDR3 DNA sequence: TGTGCCAGCAGCATAAGCCCGGGGACAGGGCTCTACAATGAGCAGTTCTTC. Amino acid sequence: CASSISPGTGLYNEQFF.

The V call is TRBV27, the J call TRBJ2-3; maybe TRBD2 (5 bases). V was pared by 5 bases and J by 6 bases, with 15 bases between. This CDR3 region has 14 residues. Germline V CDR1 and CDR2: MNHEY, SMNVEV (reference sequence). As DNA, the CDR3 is TGTGCCAGCAGTCTCCTGGGGAGTCTGGATACGCAGTATTTT. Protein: CASSLLGSLDTQYF.

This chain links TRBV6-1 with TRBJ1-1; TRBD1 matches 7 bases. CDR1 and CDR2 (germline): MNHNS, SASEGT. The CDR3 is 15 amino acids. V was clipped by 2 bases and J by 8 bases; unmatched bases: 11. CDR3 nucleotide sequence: TGTGCCAGCAGTGAACCTAATCAACGACAGGGCGAAGCTTTCTTT. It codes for CASSEPNQRQGEAFF.

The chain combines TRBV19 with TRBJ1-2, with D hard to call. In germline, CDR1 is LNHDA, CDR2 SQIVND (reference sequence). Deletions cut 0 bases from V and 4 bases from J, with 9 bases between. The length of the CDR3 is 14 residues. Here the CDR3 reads CASSIDASSYGYTF. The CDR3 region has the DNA TGTGCCAGTAGTATAGATGCCAGCAGCTATGGCTACACCTTC.

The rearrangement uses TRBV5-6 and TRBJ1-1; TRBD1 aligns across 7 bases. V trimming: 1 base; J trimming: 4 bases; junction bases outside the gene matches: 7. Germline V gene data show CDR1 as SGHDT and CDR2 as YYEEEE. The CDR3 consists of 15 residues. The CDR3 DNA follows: TGTGCCAGCAGCTTGACCCCCAGGGGGTCCACTGAAGCTTTCTTT. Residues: CASSLTPRGSTEAFF.

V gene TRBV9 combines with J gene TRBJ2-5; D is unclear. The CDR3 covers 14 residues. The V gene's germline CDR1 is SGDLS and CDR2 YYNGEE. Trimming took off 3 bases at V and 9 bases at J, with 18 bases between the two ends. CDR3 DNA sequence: TGTGCCAGCAGCGCGCCTGAGAGGCCCGGAGCCCAGTACTTC. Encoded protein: CASSAPERPGAQYF.

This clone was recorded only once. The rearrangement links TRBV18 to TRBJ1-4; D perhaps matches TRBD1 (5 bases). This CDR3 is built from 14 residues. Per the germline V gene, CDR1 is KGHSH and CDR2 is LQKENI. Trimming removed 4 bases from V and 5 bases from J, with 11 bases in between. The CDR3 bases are TGTGCCAGCTCACTGGAGGGGTTGAATGAAAAACTGTTTTTT. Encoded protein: CASSLEGLNEKLFF.

CDR3 sequence (DNA): TGTGCCAGCAGCCCAGGACCTAACTATGGCTACACCTTC. Translation gives CASSPGPNYGYTF. The chain employs TRBV7-6 and TRBJ1-2, with D uncertain. Germline assignment: CDR1 SGHVS and CDR2 FNYEAQ. V was clipped by 5 bases and J by 0 bases, with 7 bases between them. This CDR3 has 13 amino acids.

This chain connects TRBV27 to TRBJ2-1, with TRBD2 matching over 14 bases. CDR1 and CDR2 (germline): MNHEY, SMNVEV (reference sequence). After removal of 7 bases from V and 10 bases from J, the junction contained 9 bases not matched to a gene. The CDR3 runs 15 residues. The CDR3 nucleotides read TGTGCCAGCAACCCGGGACTAGCGGGAGCGGGCGAGCAGTTCTTC. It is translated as CASNPGLAGAGEQFF.

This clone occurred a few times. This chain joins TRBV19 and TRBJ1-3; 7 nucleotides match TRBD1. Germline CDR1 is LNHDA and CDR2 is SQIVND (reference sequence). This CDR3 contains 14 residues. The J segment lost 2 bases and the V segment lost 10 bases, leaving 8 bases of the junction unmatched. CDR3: CATNNRGPGNTIYF. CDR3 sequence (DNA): TGTGCCACCAACAACAGGGGCCCTGGAAACACCATATATTTT.

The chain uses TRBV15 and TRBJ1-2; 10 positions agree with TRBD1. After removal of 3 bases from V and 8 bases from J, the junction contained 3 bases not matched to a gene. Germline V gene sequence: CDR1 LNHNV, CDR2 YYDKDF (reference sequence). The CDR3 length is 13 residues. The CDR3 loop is CATSREDRGGYTF. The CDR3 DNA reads TGTGCCACCAGCAGGGAGGACAGGGGGGGCTACACCTTC.

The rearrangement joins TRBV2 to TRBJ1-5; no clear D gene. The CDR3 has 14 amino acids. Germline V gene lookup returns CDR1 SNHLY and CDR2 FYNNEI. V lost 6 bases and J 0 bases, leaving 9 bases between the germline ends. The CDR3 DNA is TGTGCCAGCAGCTGGACGGATAGCAATCAGCCCCAGCATTTT. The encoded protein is CASSWTDSNQPQHF.

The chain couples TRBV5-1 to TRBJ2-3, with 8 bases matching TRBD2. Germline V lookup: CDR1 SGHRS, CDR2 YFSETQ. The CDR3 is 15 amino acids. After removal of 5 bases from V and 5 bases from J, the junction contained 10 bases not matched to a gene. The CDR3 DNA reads TGCGCCAGCAGTGGAAGCGGGAGATTTGGAGATACGCAGTATTTT. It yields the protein CASSGSGRFGDTQYF.

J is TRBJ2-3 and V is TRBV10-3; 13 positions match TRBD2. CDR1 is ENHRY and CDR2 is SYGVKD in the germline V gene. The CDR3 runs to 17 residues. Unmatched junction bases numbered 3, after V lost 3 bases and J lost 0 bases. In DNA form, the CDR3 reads TGTGCCATCAGTGACTCGACTAGCGGGGGGAGCACAGATACGCAGTATTTT. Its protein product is CAISDSTSGGSTDTQYF.

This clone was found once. The CDR3 DNA sequence: TGTGCCATCAGGCCCTCGAACACTGAAGCTTTCTTT. This codes for CAIRPSNTEAFF. V and J are TRBV10-3 and TRBJ1-1; no definite D call. CDR1 is ENHRY, CDR2 SYGVKD, per germline. V was pared by 6 bases and J by 1 base, with 6 bases between. This CDR3 spans 12 amino acids.

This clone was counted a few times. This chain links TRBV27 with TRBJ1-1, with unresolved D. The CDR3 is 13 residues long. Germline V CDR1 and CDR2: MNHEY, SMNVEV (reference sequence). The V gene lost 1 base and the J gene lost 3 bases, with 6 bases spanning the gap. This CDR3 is CASSLFSYTEAFF. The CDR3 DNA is TGTGCCAGCAGTTTATTTAGTTACACTGAAGCTTTCTTT.

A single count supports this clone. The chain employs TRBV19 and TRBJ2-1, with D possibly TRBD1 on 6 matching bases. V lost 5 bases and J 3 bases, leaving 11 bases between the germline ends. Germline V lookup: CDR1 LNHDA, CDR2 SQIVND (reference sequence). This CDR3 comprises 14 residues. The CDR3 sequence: CASSPGQIYNEQFF. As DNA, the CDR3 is TGTGCCAGTAGTCCAGGACAGATCTACAATGAGCAGTTCTTC.

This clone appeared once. CDR3 nucleotide sequence: TGTGCCAGCAGCTCAAGCGGGAGTGGGGCCTACGAGCAGTACTTC. Translation: CASSSSGSGAYEQYF. The V and J genes are TRBV13 and TRBJ2-7; 8 bases are shared with TRBD2. The V gene's germline CDR1 is PRHDT and CDR2 FYEKMQ (reference sequence). The CDR3 is made up of 15 amino acids. The V segment lost 4 bases and the J segment 2 bases; nucleotides outside the gene matches: 7.

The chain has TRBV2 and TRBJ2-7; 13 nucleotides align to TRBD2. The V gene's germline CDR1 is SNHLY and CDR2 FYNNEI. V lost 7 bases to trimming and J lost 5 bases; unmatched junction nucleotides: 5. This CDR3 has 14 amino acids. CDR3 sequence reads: CASTGTSGKNEQYF. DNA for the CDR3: TGTGCCAGCACAGGGACTAGCGGGAAGAACGAGCAGTACTTC.

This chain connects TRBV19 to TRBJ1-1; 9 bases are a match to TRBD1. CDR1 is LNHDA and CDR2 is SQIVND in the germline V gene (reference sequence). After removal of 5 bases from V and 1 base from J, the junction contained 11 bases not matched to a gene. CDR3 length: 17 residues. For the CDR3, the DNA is TGTGCCAGTAGTGCGTACAGGGGGCTTACGGAGAACACTGAAGCTTTCTTT. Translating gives CASSAYRGLTENTEAFF. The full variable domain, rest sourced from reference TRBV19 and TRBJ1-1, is DGGITQSPKYLFRKEGQNVTLSCEQNLNHDAMYWYRQDPGQGLRLIYYSQIVNDFQKGDIAEGYSVSREKKESFPLTVTSAQKNPTAFYLCASSAYRGLTENTEAFFGQGTRLTVV.

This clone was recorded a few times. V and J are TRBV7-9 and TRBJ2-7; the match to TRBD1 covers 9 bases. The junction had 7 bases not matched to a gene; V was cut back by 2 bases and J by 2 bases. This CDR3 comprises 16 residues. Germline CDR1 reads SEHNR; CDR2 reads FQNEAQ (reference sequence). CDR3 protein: CASSLSGGQGTYEQYF. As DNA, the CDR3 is TGTGCCAGCAGCTTATCGGGAGGACAGGGGACCTACGAGCAGTACTTC.

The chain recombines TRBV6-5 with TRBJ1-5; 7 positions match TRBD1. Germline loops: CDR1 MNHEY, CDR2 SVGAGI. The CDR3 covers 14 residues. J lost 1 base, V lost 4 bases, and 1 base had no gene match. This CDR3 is CASSFRGSNQPQHF. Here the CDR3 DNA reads TGTGCCAGCAGTTTCAGGGGGAGCAATCAGCCCCAGCATTTT.

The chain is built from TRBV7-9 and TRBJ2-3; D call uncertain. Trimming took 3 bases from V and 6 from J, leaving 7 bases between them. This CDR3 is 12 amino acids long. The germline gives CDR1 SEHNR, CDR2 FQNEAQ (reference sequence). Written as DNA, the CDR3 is TGTGCCAGCAGCTTGGGCCGGGATACGCAGTATTTT. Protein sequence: CASSLGRDTQYF.

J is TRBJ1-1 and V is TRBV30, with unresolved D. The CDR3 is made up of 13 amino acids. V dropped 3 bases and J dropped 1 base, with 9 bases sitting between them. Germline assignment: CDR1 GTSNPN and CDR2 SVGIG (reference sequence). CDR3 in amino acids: CAWRRASNTEAFF. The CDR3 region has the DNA TGTGCCTGGAGAAGGGCATCGAACACTGAAGCTTTCTTT.